This entry features one T cell receptor beta chain sequence. This sample was included in a study of blood T cell repertoires in COVID-19. Overall study context: COVID-19 samples from acute and convalescent phases originated in the United States, Italy and Spain. PBMCs, B-cell-depleted T cells, or T cells were the source of the cDNA or gDNA that made up the material.

This CDR3 region has 14 residues. Germline V gene sequence: CDR1 SGHNT, CDR2 YYREEE (reference sequence). The junction had 5 bases not matched to a gene; V was cut back by 3 bases and J by 6 bases. In the source study's methods: Quantification of nucleated cells was approximated via reference gene primer amplification. Clones were read by immunoSEQ multiplex PCR, and TCRdb kept only the in-frame ones, dropping some. From that table come the V and J calls and clone size; the DNA was used to work out D and trimming. The table records 80,000 or so clones, 81% of them present only once. The clonotype was recovered from an elderly man with acute or convalescent COVID-19. The chain is built from TRBV5-4 and TRBJ1-4; 7 nucleotides align to TRBD1. Sequencing was performed on peripheral blood. The CDR3 protein is CASSSGTADEKLFF. The CDR3 DNA sequence: TGTGCCAGCAGCTCCGGGACAGCCGATGAAAAACTGTTTTTT.